The entry that follows covers one T cell receptor beta chain sequence. The data derive from a study of shared clonotypes between healthy human individuals. Per the germline V gene, CDR1 is SEHNR and CDR2 is FQNEAQ (reference sequence). The ends were cut back, 3 bases at V and 1 base at J, with 12 bases in the middle. CDR3 length: 15 residues. The method was immunoSEQ multiplex PCR; TCRdb's version includes in-frame clones alone and lacks a portion of them. The data hold some 2,500,000 clones, with over 85% observed a single time. Caucasian adults residing in Nashville, Tennessee made up all the donors.

V is TRBV7-9 and J is TRBJ2-5; D perhaps matches TRBD1 (5 bases). Sequencing was carried out using naive CD4+ T cells from PBMCs. Regarding subset: CD45RA+ positively selected. The source of this sequence is a young man in good health. Some clones in this sample may be carry-over from other donors' samples. The CDR3 nucleotides are TGTGCCAGCAGCTTCCCCTTGACAGTCCAAGAGACCCAGTACTTC. This sequence encodes CASSFPLTVQETQYF.